The rows below give T cell receptor beta chains drawn from one sample of a study of cytotoxic CD8 clonotypes in ibrutinib-treated CLL. The table came from immunoSEQ multiplex PCR; TCRdb's copy has only in-frame clones and leaves some out. This table holds 200,000 to 250,000 clones, 60% to 80% found once. The input for sequencing was PBMCs, taken after 12 months of ibrutinib treatment. The source is a human donor with chronic lymphocytic leukemia. Both conserved end residues are part of each CDR3. The D gene is left open where the match is weak.

D gene	V gene	J gene	CDR3 protein
TRBD1	TRBV9	TRBJ1-2	CASSALDRGGYTF
NA	TRBV6-1	TRBJ1-1	CASSEALWGAVNTEAFF
TRBD1	TRBV18	TRBJ1-2	CASSHPGTGSYGYTF
NA	TRBV19	TRBJ2-3	CASSMSLQDTQYF
NA	TRBV20-1	TRBJ1-4	CSVRGGEKLFF
NA	TRBV5-1	TRBJ2-2	CASSFGQLNTGELFF
NA	TRBV30	TRBJ1-1	CAWSVGSTEAFF
TRBD1	TRBV11-2	TRBJ1-5	CASSSDRGQPQHF
NA	TRBV9	TRBJ1-2	CASSVDPGYYGYTF
TRBD2	TRBV14	TRBJ2-3	CASSRLAGPADTQYF
NA	TRBV4-1	TRBJ2-1	CASSQDWGSSYNGQFF
NA	TRBV19	TRBJ1-5	CASSRASRNQPQHF
TRBD1	TRBV28	TRBJ2-3	CASSYRGSTDTQYF
TRBD1	TRBV27	TRBJ1-5	CASSSGQGARQPQHF
TRBD1	TRBV18	TRBJ1-1	CASCGQGYTEAFF
NA	TRBV5-1	TRBJ2-2	CASSTRATNTGELFF
NA	TRBV11-2	TRBJ1-3	CASRSTESGNTIYF
NA	TRBV14	TRBJ2-1	CASSQGRATVEFF